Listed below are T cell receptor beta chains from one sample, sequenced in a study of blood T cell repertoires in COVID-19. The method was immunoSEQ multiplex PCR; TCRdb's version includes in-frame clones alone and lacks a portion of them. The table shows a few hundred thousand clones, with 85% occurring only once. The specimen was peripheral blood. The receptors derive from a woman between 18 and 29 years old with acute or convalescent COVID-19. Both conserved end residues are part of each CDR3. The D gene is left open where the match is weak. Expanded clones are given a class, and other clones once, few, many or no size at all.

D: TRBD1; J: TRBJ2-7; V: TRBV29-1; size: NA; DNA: TGCAGCGTGGGCATCGGACAGGGCTACGAGCAGTACTTC; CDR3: CSVGIGQGYEQYF
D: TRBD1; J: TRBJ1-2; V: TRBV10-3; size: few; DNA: TGTGCCATCAGTGAGTCGTGGACAGGGAAGTATGGCTACACCTTC; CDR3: CAISESWTGKYGYTF
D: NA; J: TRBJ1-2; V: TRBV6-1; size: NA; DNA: TGTGCCAGCAGTGAAGCAGGGGGGGGTGTAGAAACCTTC; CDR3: CASSEAGGGVETF
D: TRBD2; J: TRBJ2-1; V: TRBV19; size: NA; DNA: TGTGCCAGTAGTTTCACTAGCGGGAGAAATGAGCAGTTCTTC; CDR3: CASSFTSGRNEQFF
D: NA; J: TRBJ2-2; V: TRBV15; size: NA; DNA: TGTGCCACCAGCAGAGATGCGACAGGCCCCTCCACCGGGGAGCTGTTTTTT; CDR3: CATSRDATGPSTGELFF
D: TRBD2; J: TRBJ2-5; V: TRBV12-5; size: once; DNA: TGTGCTAGTGGTTCTAGCGGGACCATCCAAGAGACCCAGTACTTC; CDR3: CASGSSGTIQETQYF
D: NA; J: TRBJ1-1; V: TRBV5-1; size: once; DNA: TGCGCCAGCAGCTTGGACAGGCGAGGAAAAGGAGAGAACACTGAAGCTTTCTTT; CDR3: CASSLDRRGKGENTEAFF
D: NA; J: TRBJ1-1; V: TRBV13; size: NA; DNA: TGTGCCAGCAGCTTAGGTCCCCTGACAGGCTTGAACACTGAAGCTTTCTTT; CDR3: CASSLGPLTGLNTEAFF
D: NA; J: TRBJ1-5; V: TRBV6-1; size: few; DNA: TGTGCCAGCAGTGAAGCGCTGGGGGGGAATCAGCCCCAGCATTTT; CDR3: CASSEALGGNQPQHF
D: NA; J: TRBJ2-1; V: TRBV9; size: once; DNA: TGTGCCAGCAGCCTTGGGACAAGTTATGAGCAGTTCTTC; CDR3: CASSLGTSYEQFF
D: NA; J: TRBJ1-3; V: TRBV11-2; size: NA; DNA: TGTGCCAGCAGCTCCCATCTCCTGAGCTCTGGAAACACCATATATTTT; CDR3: CASSSHLLSSGNTIYF
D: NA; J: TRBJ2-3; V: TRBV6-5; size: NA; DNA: TGTGCCAGCAGTTACGGGGACAATATGTATTTT; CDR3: CASSYGDNMYF
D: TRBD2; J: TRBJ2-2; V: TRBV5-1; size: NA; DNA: TGCGCCAGCAGTCACCGGACTAGCGGGGGGCCTAACACCGGGGAGCTGTTTTTT; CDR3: CASSHRTSGGPNTGELFF
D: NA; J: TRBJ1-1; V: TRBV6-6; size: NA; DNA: TGTGCCAGCTGGGGGGTACGAGCTTTCTTT; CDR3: CASWGVRAFF
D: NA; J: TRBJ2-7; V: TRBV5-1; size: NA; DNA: TGCGCCAGTTTTCAGGGCCCGAGCTCCTACGAGCAGTACTTC; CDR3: CASFQGPSSYEQYF
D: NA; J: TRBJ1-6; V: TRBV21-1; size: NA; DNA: TGTGCCAGCGCCTCGGAGGTTAAGGTAATGGGTTCACCCCTCCACTTT; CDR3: CASASEVKVMGSPLHF
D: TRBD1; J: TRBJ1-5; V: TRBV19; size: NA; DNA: TGTGCCAGTAGTATAAGACAGGGGGCTTATGTTCAGCCCCAGCATTTT; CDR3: CASSIRQGAYVQPQHF
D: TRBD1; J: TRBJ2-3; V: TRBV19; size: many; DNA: TGTGCCAGTAGTAAGGGACAGGACACAGATACGCAGTATTTT; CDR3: CASSKGQDTDTQYF
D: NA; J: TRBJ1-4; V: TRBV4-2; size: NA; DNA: TGTGCCAGCAGCCAAGCGGGGTCTGCAACTAATGAAAAACTGTTTTTT; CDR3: CASSQAGSATNEKLFF
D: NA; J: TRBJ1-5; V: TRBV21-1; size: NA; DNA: TGTGCCAGCAGAATAAGGGCAGGGGTTGGCCATCAGCCCCAGCATTTT; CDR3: CASRIRAGVGHQPQHF
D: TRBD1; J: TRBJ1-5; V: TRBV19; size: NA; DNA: TGTGCCAGTAGACCGGACAGGGGGCTGTATCAGCCCCAGCATTTT; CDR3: CASRPDRGLYQPQHF
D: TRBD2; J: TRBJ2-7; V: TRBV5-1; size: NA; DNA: TGCGCCAGCAGCGCGGGACTAGCGGGTCTGTCCTACGAGCAGTACTTC; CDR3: CASSAGLAGLSYEQYF
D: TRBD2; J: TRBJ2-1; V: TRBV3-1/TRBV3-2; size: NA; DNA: TGTGCCAGCAGCCCACCACTAGCGGGAGGCTACAATGAGCAGTTCTTC; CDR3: CASSPPLAGGYNEQFF
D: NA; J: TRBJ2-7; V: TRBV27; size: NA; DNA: TGTGCCAGCAGTTTATCTGCCCTAGCATGGTACGAGCAGTACTTC; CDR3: CASSLSALAWYEQYF
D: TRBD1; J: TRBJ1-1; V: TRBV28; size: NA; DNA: TGTGCCAGCAGTTTAAACTTATGGGACAGAGAGAACACTGAAGCTTTCTTT; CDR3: CASSLNLWDRENTEAFF
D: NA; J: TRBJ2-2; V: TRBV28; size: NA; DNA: TGTGCCAGCCGACTATCCAACACCGGGGAGCTGTTTTTT; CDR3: CASRLSNTGELFF
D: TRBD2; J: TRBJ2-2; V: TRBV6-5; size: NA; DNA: TGTGCCAGCAGCGCACTAGCGGGAGGGCCCAGGGAGCTGTTTTTT; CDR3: CASSALAGGPRELFF
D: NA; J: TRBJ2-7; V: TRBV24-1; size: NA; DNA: TGTGCCACCAGTGACGGGATCGAGCAGTACTTC; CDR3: CATSDGIEQYF
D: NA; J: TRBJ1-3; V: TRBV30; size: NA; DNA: TGTGCCTGGACGCAGGGTAAAGGAAACACCATATATTTT; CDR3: CAWTQGKGNTIYF
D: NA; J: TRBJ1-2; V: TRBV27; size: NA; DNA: TGTGCCAGCAGTTTCGCCGGAGAATATGGCTACACCTTC; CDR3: CASSFAGEYGYTF
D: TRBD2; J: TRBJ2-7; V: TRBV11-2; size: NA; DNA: TGTGCCAGCAGCTCCCCCGGGACTAGCGGGGGTCTTGCCTACGAGCAGTACTTC; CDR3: CASSSPGTSGGLAYEQYF
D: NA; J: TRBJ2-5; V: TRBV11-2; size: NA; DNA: TGTGCCAGCAGCGGGGAGTACCAAGAGACCCAGTACTTC; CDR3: CASSGEYQETQYF
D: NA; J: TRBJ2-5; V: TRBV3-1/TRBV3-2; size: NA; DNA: TGTGCCAGCGGAAATTACAGGGGCGGGACGTACCAAGAGACCCAGTACTTC; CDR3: CASGNYRGGTYQETQYF
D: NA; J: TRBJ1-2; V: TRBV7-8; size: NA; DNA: TGTGCCAGCAGCTTAGGTGGCCGGGATGGCTACACCTTC; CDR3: CASSLGGRDGYTF
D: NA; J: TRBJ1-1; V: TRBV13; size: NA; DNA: TGTGCCAGCAGATCCGTATACACTGAAGCTTTCTTT; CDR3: CASRSVYTEAFF
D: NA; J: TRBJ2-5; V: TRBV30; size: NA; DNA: TGTGCCTGGACTAGGGGACAAGAGACCCAGTACTTC; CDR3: CAWTRGQETQYF
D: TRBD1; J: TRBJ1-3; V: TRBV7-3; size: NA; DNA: TGTGCCAGCAGCCCAGGGGGGCTCGCTGGAAACACCATATATTTT; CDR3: CASSPGGLAGNTIYF
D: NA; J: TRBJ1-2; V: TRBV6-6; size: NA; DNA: TGTGCCAGCAGCGGACAGAACTATGGCTACACCTTC; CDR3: CASSGQNYGYTF
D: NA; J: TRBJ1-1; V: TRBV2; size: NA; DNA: TGTGCCAGCAGTGATCCCAGTGAAGCTTTCTTT; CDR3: CASSDPSEAFF
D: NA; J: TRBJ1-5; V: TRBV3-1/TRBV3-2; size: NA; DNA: TGTGCCAGCAGCCTCGACAGTAAGGGGAATCAGCCCCAGCATTTT; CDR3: CASSLDSKGNQPQHF
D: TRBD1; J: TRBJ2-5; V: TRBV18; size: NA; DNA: TGTGCCACCCTGGACAGGAACCAAGAGACCCAGTACTTC; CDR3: CATLDRNQETQYF
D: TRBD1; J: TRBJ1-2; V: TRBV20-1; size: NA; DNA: TGCAGTGCTAGTAAGGGGGCGTCCTGGGGCTACACCTTC; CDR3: CSASKGASWGYTF
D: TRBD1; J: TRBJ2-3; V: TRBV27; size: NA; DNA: TGTGCCAGCAGTTTATTGCAGGGGGCAGGAACAGATACGCAGTATTTT; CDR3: CASSLLQGAGTDTQYF
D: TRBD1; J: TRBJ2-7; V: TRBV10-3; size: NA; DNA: TGTGCCATCAGTGAGTCCGGGACAGTTATTTACGAGCAGTACTTC; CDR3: CAISESGTVIYEQYF
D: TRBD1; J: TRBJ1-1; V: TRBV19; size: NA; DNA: TGTGCCAGTAGTAGGGGACAGGGAACCACTGAAGCTTTCTTT; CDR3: CASSRGQGTTEAFF
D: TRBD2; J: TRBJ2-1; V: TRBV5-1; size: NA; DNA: TGCGCCAGCAGAAGGACTAGCGGGGGGGTTCCCTACAATGAGCAGTTCTTC; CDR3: CASRRTSGGVPYNEQFF
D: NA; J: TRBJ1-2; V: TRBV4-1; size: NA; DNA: TGCGCCAGCAGCCAAGTGTACGGGGAGAGTGGCTACACCTTC; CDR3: CASSQVYGESGYTF
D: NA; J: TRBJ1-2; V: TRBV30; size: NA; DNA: TGTGCCTGGAGTGTTCTGACTTATGGCTACACCTTC; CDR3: CAWSVLTYGYTF
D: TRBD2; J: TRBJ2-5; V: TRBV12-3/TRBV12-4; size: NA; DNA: TGTGGTAGCGGGGGGGTTTCAGAGACCCAGTACTTC; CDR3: CGSGGVSETQYF
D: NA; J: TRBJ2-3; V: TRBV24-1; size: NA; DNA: TGTGCCACCAGCCCATCAGACAGTAGCACAGATACGCAGTATTTT; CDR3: CATSPSDSSTDTQYF
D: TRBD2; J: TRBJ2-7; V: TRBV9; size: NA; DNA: TGTGCCAGCAGCCCACTAGCGGAGGGGAGAGAGCAGTACTTC; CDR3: CASSPLAEGREQYF
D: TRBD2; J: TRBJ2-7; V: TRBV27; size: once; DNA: TGTGCCAGCAGTTTAGCGGGAGCGAACGAGCAGTACTTC; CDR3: CASSLAGANEQYF
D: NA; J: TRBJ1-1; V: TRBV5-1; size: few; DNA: TGCGCCAGCCGAGTATACAGGGAAGGGACTGAAGCTTTCTTT; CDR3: CASRVYREGTEAFF
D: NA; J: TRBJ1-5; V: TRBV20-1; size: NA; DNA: TGCAGTGCTGGTGGCCGGGATTATCAGCCCCAGCATTTT; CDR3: CSAGGRDYQPQHF
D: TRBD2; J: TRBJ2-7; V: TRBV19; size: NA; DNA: TGTGCCACTTCGACTAGCGGGGGACCTCTCGAGCAGTACTTC; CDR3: CATSTSGGPLEQYF
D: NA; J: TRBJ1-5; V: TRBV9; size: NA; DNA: TGTGCCAGCAGCGCCCTTGGACAAGGCAATCAGCCCCAGCATTTT; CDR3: CASSALGQGNQPQHF
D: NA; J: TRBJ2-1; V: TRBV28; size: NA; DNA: TGTGCCAGCACTAACGAGGGTGAGCAGTTCTTC; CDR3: CASTNEGEQFF
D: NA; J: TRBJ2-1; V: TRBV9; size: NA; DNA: TGTGCCAGCAGCAAGGACAGCTCCTACAATGAGCAGTTCTTC; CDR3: CASSKDSSYNEQFF
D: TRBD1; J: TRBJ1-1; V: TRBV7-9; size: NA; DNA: TGTGCCAGCAGCCCCCGGGACAGGCAGAGGGAGACCACTGAAGCTTTCTTT; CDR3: CASSPRDRQRETTEAFF
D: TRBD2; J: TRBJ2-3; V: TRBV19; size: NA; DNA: TGTGCCAGTAGTATAGACGAAGATGCACTAGCGGATAGCACAGATACGCAGTATTTT; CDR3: CASSIDEDALADSTDTQYF